A single T cell receptor (beta chain) is shown here with its context. This sample is part of a study of cytomegalovirus exposure and HLA in healthy donors. Sequenced by immunoSEQ multiplex PCR; TCRdb stores in-frame clones only, minus some. The top ten hold about 1% of the sample, which has around 300,000 clones, around 86% seen once. With 8 bases removed from V and 2 bases from J, the gap between germline ends came to 13 bases. The CDR3 consists of 14 residues. Germline V gene sequence: CDR1 SGHTA, CDR2 FQGNSA. The chain combines TRBV7-2 with TRBJ2-4; D possibly corresponds to TRBD1 (5 bases). The receptor's source is a woman in her late teens or twenties in good health and CMV-seronegative. The sequencing sample was made of PBMCs. CDR3 loop: CASGYRNPKNIQYF. CDR3 bases: TGTGCCAGCGGATACAGGAATCCCAAAAACATTCAGTACTTC.